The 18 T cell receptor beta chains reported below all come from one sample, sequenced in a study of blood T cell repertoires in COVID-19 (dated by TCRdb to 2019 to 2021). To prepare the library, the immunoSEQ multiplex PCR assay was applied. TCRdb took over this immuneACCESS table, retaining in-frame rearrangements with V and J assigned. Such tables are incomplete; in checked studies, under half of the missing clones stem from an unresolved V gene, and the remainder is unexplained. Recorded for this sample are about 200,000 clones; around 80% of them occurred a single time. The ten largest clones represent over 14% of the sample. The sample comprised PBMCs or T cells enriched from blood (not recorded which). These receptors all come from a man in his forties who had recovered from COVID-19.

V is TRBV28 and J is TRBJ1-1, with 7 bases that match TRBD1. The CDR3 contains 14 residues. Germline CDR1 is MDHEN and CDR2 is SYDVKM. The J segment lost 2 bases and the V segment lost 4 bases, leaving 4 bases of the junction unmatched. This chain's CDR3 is CASSSRDSNTEAFF. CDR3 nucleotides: TGTGCCAGCAGTTCCCGGGACAGCAACACTGAAGCTTTCTTT.

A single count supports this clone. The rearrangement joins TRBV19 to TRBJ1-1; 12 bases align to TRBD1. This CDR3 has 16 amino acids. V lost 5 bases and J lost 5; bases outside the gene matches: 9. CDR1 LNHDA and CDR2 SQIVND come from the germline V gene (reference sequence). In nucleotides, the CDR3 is TGTGCCAGTAGTGCTCGGGACAGGGGGCTGGAGACTGAAGCTTTCTTT. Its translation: CASSARDRGLETEAFF.

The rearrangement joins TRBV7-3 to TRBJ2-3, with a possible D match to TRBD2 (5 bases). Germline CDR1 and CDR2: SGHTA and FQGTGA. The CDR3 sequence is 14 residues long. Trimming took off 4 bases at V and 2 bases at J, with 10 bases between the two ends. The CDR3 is CASSYPADTDTQYF. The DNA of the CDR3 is TGTGCCAGCAGCTATCCAGCGGACACAGATACGCAGTATTTT.

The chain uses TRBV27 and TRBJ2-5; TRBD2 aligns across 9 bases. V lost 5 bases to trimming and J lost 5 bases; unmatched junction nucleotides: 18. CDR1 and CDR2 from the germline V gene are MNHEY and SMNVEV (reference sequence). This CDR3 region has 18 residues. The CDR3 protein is CASSPRGGALAGYETQYF. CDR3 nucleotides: TGTGCCAGCAGTCCCAGAGGAGGGGCTCTAGCGGGGTATGAGACCCAGTACTTC.

Written as DNA, the CDR3 is TGTGCCAGCAGTGGACAGGGGAATGAGCAGTTCTTC. As protein: CASSGQGNEQFF. The rearrangement uses TRBV25-1 and TRBJ2-1, with TRBD1 matching 8 bases. From germline, CDR1 is MGHDK and CDR2 SYGVNS. This CDR3 has 12 residues. V shed 4 bases, J shed 7 bases, and the junction held 0 bases outside the gene matches.

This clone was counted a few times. The CDR3 loop is CSSLGPGNQPQHF. For the CDR3, the DNA is TGCAGCTCCCTTGGGCCGGGCAATCAGCCCCAGCATTTT. The chain has TRBV29-1 and TRBJ1-5; no reliable D call. Germline V gives CDR1 SQVTM, CDR2 ANQGSEA. The V gene lost 8 bases and the J gene lost 2 bases, with 13 bases spanning the gap. The CDR3 length is 13 residues.

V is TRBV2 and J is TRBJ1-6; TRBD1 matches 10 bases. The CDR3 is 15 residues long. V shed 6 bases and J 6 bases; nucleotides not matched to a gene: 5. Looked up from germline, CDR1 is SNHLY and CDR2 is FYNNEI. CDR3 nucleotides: TGTGCCAGCAGAAACCGGGACAGGGGTAATTCACCCCTCCACTTT. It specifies CASRNRDRGNSPLHF.

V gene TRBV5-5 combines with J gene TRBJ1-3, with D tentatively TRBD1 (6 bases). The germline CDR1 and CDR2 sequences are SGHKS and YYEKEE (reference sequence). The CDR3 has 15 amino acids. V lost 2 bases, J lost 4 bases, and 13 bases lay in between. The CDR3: CASSLLSGVGNTIYF. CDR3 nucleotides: TGTGCCAGCAGCTTATTGTCAGGGGTCGGAAACACCATATATTTT.

The CDR3 is CASSFGRNNYGYTF. In DNA, the CDR3 is TGTGCCAGCAGCTTCGGCAGGAACAACTATGGCTACACCTTC. The rearrangement joins TRBV5-4 to TRBJ1-2, with unresolved D. V lost 2 bases, J lost 2 bases, and 10 bases lay in between. The CDR3 loop spans 14 amino acids. Germline loops: CDR1 SGHNT, CDR2 YYREEE (reference sequence).

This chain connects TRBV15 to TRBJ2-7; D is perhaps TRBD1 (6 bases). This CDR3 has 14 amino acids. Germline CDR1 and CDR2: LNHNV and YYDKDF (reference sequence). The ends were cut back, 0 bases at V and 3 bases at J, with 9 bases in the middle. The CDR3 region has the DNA TGTGCCACCAGCAGAGAAGGGGGAAACTACGAGCAGTACTTC. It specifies CATSREGGNYEQYF.

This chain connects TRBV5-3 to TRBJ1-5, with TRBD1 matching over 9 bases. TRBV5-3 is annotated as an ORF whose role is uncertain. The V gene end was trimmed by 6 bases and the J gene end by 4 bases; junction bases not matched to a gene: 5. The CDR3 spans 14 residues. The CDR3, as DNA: TGTGCCAGAACCGGGACAGGGATGAATCAGCCCCAGCATTTT. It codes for CARTGTGMNQPQHF.

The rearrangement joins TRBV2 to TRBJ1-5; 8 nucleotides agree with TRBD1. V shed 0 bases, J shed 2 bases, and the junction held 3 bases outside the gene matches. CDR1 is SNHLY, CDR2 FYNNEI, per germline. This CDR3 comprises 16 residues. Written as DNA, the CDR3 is TGTGCCAGCAGTGAAGCCTACAGGGGGGGCAATCAGCCCCAGCATTTT. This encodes CASSEAYRGGNQPQHF.

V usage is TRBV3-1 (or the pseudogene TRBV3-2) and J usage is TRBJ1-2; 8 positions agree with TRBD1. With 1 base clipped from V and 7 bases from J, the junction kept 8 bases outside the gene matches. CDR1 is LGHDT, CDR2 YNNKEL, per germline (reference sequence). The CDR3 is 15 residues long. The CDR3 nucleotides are TGTGCCAGCAGCCAAGCGTTGGGCAGGGGGCCTGGCTACACCTTC. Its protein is CASSQALGRGPGYTF.

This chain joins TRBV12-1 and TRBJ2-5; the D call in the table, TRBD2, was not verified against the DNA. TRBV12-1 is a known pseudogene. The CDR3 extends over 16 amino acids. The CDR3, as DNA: TGTGCCAGCAGCATGACTAGCGGGGGGGCGGCAGAGACCCAGTACTTC. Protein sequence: CASSMTSGGAAETQYF.

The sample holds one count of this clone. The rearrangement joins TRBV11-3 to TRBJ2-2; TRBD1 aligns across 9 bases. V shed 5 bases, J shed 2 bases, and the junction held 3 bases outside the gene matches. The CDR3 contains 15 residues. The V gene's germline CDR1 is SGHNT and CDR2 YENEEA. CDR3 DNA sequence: TGTGCCAGCAGCGCGGGACAGGGTAACACCGGGGAGCTGTTTTTT. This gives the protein CASSAGQGNTGELFF.

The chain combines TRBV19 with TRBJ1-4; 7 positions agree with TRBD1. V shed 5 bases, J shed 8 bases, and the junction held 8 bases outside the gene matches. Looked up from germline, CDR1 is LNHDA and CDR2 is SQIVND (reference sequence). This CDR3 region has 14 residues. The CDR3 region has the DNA TGTGCCAGTAGTTCCCGACAGGGAGGAGAAAAACTGTTTTTT. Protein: CASSSRQGGEKLFF.

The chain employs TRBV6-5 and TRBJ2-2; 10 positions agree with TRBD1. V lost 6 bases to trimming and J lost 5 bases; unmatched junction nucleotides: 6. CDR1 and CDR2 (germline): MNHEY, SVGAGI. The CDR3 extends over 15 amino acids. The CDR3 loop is CASRLRTGGTGELFF. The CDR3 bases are TGTGCCAGCAGACTCAGGACAGGGGGGACCGGGGAGCTGTTTTTT.

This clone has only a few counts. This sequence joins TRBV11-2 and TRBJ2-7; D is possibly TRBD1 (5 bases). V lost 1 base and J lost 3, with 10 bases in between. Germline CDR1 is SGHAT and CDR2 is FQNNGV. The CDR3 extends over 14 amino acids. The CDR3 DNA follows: TGTGCCAGCAGCTTAGCAGGGATTCGCTACGAGCAGTACTTC. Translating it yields CASSLAGIRYEQYF.